This T cell receptor beta chain derives from a study of regulatory T cells in long-lasting Graves disease. About the research overall: For a period under 3 months, newly diagnosed Graves' patients had taken antithyroid drugs. Findings and limits, study-wide: Few sampled subjects may have lowered accuracy.

Regarding time point: newly diagnosed GD, antithyroid drugs for less than 3 months. Preparation of the TCR library used RNA extracted from PBMCs. This clonotype has a handful of counts. Its antigen is as yet unknown. The CDR3 is 13 residues long. V lost 6 bases and J lost 6; bases outside the gene matches: 8. In germline, CDR1 is DFQATT, CDR2 SNEGSKA (reference sequence). Assembly of TCR beta libraries relied on iRepertoire HTBI primers together with Arm-PCR of CDR3 regions. Each CDR3 protein gets one entry after TCRdb re-called the multiplex PCR reads with MiXCR. The sample holds approximately 400,000 distinct CDR3 sequences, 15% to 17% seen once.

This sequence joins TRBV20-1 and TRBJ2-7, with 10 bases matching TRBD1. This sequence originates from a female donor with Graves disease. Here the sequenced sample was peripheral blood mononuclear cells (PBMCs), taken at new diagnosis, from a patient treated with antithyroid drugs. CDR3 DNA: TGCAGTGCAACCGGGACAGGGGTCCCCGAGCAGTACTTC. It specifies CSATGTGVPEQYF.